The rows below give T cell receptor beta chains drawn from one sample of a study of beta chain features in type 1 diabetes. Clones were sequenced by immunoSEQ multiplex PCR, and TCRdb holds only the in-frame ones, with some missing. This sample has 350,000 to 450,000 clones, with more than 12% found just once. Sequenced sample: naive CD4+ T cells from blood. The receptors come from a woman between 18 and 29 years old in good health. CDR3s include the opening cysteine and the closing phenylalanine or tryptophan. A D gene is named only where the DNA matches it firmly. For some rows the clone size is stated as once, few or many, or as a class when expanded; others skip it.

d_gene: TRBD1; v_gene: TRBV2; abundance: .; j_gene: TRBJ2-3; CDR3nt: TGTGCCAGCAGTCTGAGGACAGGGGCCACAGATACGCAGTATTTT; CDR3aa: CASSLRTGATDTQYF
d_gene: .; v_gene: TRBV5-6; abundance: .; j_gene: TRBJ1-1; CDR3nt: TGTGCCAGCAGCCTCGTAGACACGAGAAACACTGAAGCTTTCTTT; CDR3aa: CASSLVDTRNTEAFF
d_gene: .; v_gene: TRBV5-1; abundance: .; j_gene: TRBJ2-1; CDR3nt: TGCGCCAGCAGCTCGGGACTTCACAATGAGCAGTTCTTC; CDR3aa: CASSSGLHNEQFF
d_gene: .; v_gene: TRBV29-1; abundance: .; j_gene: TRBJ2-7; CDR3nt: TGCAGCGTTGTTCCCTACAGGGAATCATACTCCTACGAGCAGTACTTC; CDR3aa: CSVVPYRESYSYEQYF
d_gene: TRBD1; v_gene: TRBV25-1; abundance: .; j_gene: TRBJ2-1; CDR3nt: TGTGCCAGCAGTATCGGGGGACAGGGGGCTTACAATGAGCAGTTCTTC; CDR3aa: CASSIGGQGAYNEQFF
d_gene: TRBD1; v_gene: TRBV4-1; abundance: few; j_gene: TRBJ1-1; CDR3nt: TGCGCCAGCAGCCATCCGGACAGGGGCACTGAAGCTTTCTTT; CDR3aa: CASSHPDRGTEAFF
d_gene: TRBD2; v_gene: TRBV9; abundance: .; j_gene: TRBJ2-7; CDR3nt: TGTGCCAGCAGCAAGAAGCGGGAGCTCTACGAGCAGTACTTC; CDR3aa: CASSKKRELYEQYF
d_gene: TRBD1; v_gene: TRBV29-1; abundance: few; j_gene: TRBJ1-2; CDR3nt: TGCAGCGCCCAAGGGACAGGGTGGTACAATGGCTACACCTTC; CDR3aa: CSAQGTGWYNGYTF
d_gene: TRBD2; v_gene: TRBV7-9; abundance: .; j_gene: TRBJ2-1; CDR3nt: TGTGCCAGCAGCTTATCACGCGGACTAGCGGGAGGTGGCAATGAGCAGTTCTTC; CDR3aa: CASSLSRGLAGGGNEQFF
d_gene: .; v_gene: TRBV30; abundance: .; j_gene: TRBJ2-7; CDR3nt: TGTGCCTGGAGACCCGGTGCAGCGTCCTACGAGCAGTACTTC; CDR3aa: CAWRPGAASYEQYF
d_gene: .; v_gene: TRBV2; abundance: few; j_gene: TRBJ1-1; CDR3nt: TGTGCCAGCAAACGTGAGACTGAAGCTTTCTTT; CDR3aa: CASKRETEAFF
d_gene: TRBD1; v_gene: TRBV23-1; abundance: .; j_gene: TRBJ2-3; CDR3nt: TGCGCCAGCAGTCGGGACAGGGCAAGAGATACGCAGTATTTT; CDR3aa: CASSRDRARDTQYF
d_gene: .; v_gene: TRBV7-9; abundance: .; j_gene: TRBJ1-5; CDR3nt: TGTGCCAGCAGCTTAGCAGCGGGGCAGAATCAGCCCCAGCATTTT; CDR3aa: CASSLAAGQNQPQHF
d_gene: .; v_gene: TRBV28; abundance: .; j_gene: TRBJ2-7; CDR3nt: TGTGCCAGCCAGACAGGGAGGCGCGAGGAGCAGTACTTC; CDR3aa: CASQTGRREEQYF
d_gene: .; v_gene: TRBV4-3; abundance: .; j_gene: TRBJ2-3; CDR3nt: TGCGCCAGCAGCCAAGATACCAGGCCAATCCCACCAACGCAGTATTTT; CDR3aa: CASSQDTRPIPPTQYF
d_gene: .; v_gene: TRBV2; abundance: .; j_gene: TRBJ1-1; CDR3nt: TGTGCCAGCAGCCCCTTACAGGGGAACACTGAAGCTTTCTTT; CDR3aa: CASSPLQGNTEAFF
d_gene: .; v_gene: TRBV4-3; abundance: .; j_gene: TRBJ2-1; CDR3nt: TGCGCCAGCAGCCAAGATCCGACCCTAGGGGGGGCCAACAATGAGCAGTTCTTC; CDR3aa: CASSQDPTLGGANNEQFF
d_gene: .; v_gene: TRBV5-1; abundance: few; j_gene: TRBJ2-5; CDR3nt: TGCGCCAGCAGCCTGACAGTGTCCCAAGAGACCCAGTACTTC; CDR3aa: CASSLTVSQETQYF
d_gene: TRBD2; v_gene: TRBV7-2; abundance: few; j_gene: TRBJ2-7; CDR3nt: TGTGCCAGCAGCTTAGATAGCGGGAGCTACGAGCAGTACTTC; CDR3aa: CASSLDSGSYEQYF
d_gene: .; v_gene: TRBV11-2; abundance: few; j_gene: TRBJ1-5; CDR3nt: TGTGCCAGCAGCTTAATCGCGGGCAATCAGCCCCAGCATTTT; CDR3aa: CASSLIAGNQPQHF
d_gene: TRBD2; v_gene: TRBV18; abundance: .; j_gene: TRBJ2-1; CDR3nt: TGTGCCAGCTCACTAGAAAGGACTAGCGGAACAAGGTGGTTCTTC; CDR3aa: CASSLERTSGTRWFF
d_gene: .; v_gene: TRBV20-1; abundance: .; j_gene: TRBJ2-7; CDR3nt: TGCAGTGCTAGAGGGACCGACCGTAGGGGGTTC; CDR3aa: CSARGTDRRGF
d_gene: TRBD1; v_gene: TRBV29-1; abundance: few; j_gene: TRBJ2-7; CDR3nt: TGCAGCGTTGCGGACAGGGCTTCCAACGGGCAGTACTTC; CDR3aa: CSVADRASNGQYF
d_gene: TRBD1; v_gene: TRBV6-1; abundance: few; j_gene: TRBJ1-2; CDR3nt: TGTGCCAGCAGTCGACAGGGGGTAGATGGCTACACCTTC; CDR3aa: CASSRQGVDGYTF
d_gene: TRBD1; v_gene: TRBV7-3; abundance: few; j_gene: TRBJ1-2; CDR3nt: TGTGCCAGCAGCTTAACGTCCGGGACAGGCGCACCCTTCTATGGCTACACCTTC; CDR3aa: CASSLTSGTGAPFYGYTF
d_gene: TRBD1; v_gene: TRBV18; abundance: few; j_gene: TRBJ1-2; CDR3nt: TGTGCCAGCTCACCGGGACAGCCCTATGGCTACACCTTC; CDR3aa: CASSPGQPYGYTF
d_gene: .; v_gene: TRBV7-2; abundance: few; j_gene: TRBJ2-1; CDR3nt: TGTGCCAGCAGCTTATTGCAGGGAAGCCCCCACAATGAGCAGTTCTTC; CDR3aa: CASSLLQGSPHNEQFF
d_gene: .; v_gene: TRBV4-1; abundance: few; j_gene: TRBJ2-3; CDR3nt: TGCGCCAGCAGCCAAGGTCGCAGCGGGCTGTACACAGATACGCAGTATTTT; CDR3aa: CASSQGRSGLYTDTQYF
d_gene: .; v_gene: TRBV18; abundance: .; j_gene: TRBJ2-1; CDR3nt: TGTGCCAGCTCAGGAGGGAGCTCCTACAATGAGCAGTTCTTC; CDR3aa: CASSGGSSYNEQFF
d_gene: TRBD1; v_gene: TRBV2; abundance: .; j_gene: TRBJ1-5; CDR3nt: TGTGCCAGCAGTGCAGACAGGGCGGGGAATCAGCCCCAGCATTTT; CDR3aa: CASSADRAGNQPQHF
d_gene: TRBD2; v_gene: TRBV6-5; abundance: few; j_gene: TRBJ2-7; CDR3nt: TGTGCCAGCAGTCGTAGCGGGAGCTACGAGCAGTACTTC; CDR3aa: CASSRSGSYEQYF